Each of the 14 T cell receptor beta chains below was sequenced from the same sample in a study of spatial heterogeneity in lung cancer. The time point is: blood at routine non-recurrence follow-up after resection. Tumor, nontumor lung or frozen PBMC supplied whole RNA that was sequenced unsorted. TCRdb called the 5' RACE reads again in MiXCR, with one record for every CDR3 protein. The data contain some 120,000 distinct CDR3 sequences, over 9% of them singletons. The starting material was PBMCs, obtained at follow-up. Receptors originate from a male donor with early-stage non-small cell lung cancer.

The genes are TRBV5-8 and TRBJ1-2, with 9 nucleotides matching TRBD1. The CDR3 spans 13 residues. Looked up from germline, CDR1 is SGHTS and CDR2 is YDEGEE. The V gene end was trimmed by 3 bases and the J gene end by 7 bases; junction bases not matched to a gene: 4. The CDR3 is CASSSTGGSGYTF. The CDR3 DNA is TGTGCCAGCAGCTCTACAGGGGGCAGTGGCTACACCTTC. The whole variable domain, filled in from reference TRBV5-8 and TRBJ1-2, reads EAGVTQSPTHLIKTRGQQATLRCSPISGHTSVYWYQQALGLGLQFLLWYDEGEERNRGNFPPRFSGRQFPNYSSELNVNALELEDSALYLCASSSTGGSGYTFGSGTRLTVV.

This clonotype has only a few counts. The chain combines TRBV20-1 with TRBJ2-2; 10 bases align to TRBD2. Germline CDR1 and CDR2: DFQATT and SNEGSKA (reference sequence). V shed 0 bases, J shed 6 bases, and the junction held 7 bases outside the gene matches. CDR3 size: 16 residues. This CDR3 reads CSARDSASGGAGELFF. CDR3 DNA: TGCAGTGCTAGAGATAGTGCTAGCGGGGGAGCCGGGGAGCTGTTTTTT.

This clonotype was observed at least ten times. The rearrangement links TRBV5-1 to TRBJ1-3; D is undetermined. This CDR3 is 15 amino acids long. Per the germline V gene, CDR1 is SGHRS and CDR2 is YFSETQ. Trimming shortened V by 7 bases and J by 0 bases, and 14 bases separated the two germline ends. CDR3 bases: TGCGCCAGCCGGATAGACGGGAACTCTGGAAACACCATATATTTT. Its protein product is CASRIDGNSGNTIYF.

The chain has TRBV9 and TRBJ1-4; no firm D call. V was shortened by 0 bases and J by 3 bases, with 9 bases between the two germline ends. This CDR3 has 15 amino acids. Germline loops: CDR1 SGDLS, CDR2 YYNGEE. The CDR3 bases are TGTGCCAGCAGCGTAGGATCAGCTTCTAATGAAAAACTGTTTTTT. Translation gives CASSVGSASNEKLFF.

This clonotype was picked up many times. The rearrangement uses TRBV9 and TRBJ1-1, with D tentatively TRBD1 (6 bases). Per germline, CDR1 SGDLS and CDR2 YYNGEE. Trimming took off 0 bases at V and 10 bases at J, with 13 bases between the two ends. This CDR3 spans 13 amino acids. The CDR3, as DNA: TGTGCCAGCAGCGTAGCGGTCGGGGGGCGAGCTTTCTTT. Translating it yields CASSVAVGGRAFF.

The DNA of the CDR3 is TGTGCCTGGAGTAGAACCGGGACAGGGCGCAATGAGCAGTTCTTC. It yields the protein CAWSRTGTGRNEQFF. This chain connects TRBV30 to TRBJ2-1; 9 nucleotides align to TRBD1. Germline V lookup: CDR1 GTSNPN, CDR2 SVGIG (reference sequence). CDR3 length equals 15 residues. Germline trimming cut 2 bases from V and 6 bases from J; bases unmatched to any gene: 8.

This clonotype came up a few times. The V call is TRBV30, the J call TRBJ2-7, with D perhaps TRBD2 (7 bases). V was pared by 3 bases and J by 0 bases, with 12 bases between. The CDR3 loop spans 14 amino acids. Germline V lookup: CDR1 GTSNPN, CDR2 SVGIG (reference sequence). CDR3 loop: CAWRGGQNSYEQYF. DNA for the CDR3: TGTGCCTGGAGGGGGGGGCAAAACTCCTACGAGCAGTACTTC.

V and J are TRBV9 and TRBJ2-1; the match to TRBD2 covers 10 bases. V shed 3 bases, J shed 4 bases, and the junction held 7 bases outside the gene matches. The germline V gene encodes CDR1 SGDLS and CDR2 YYNGEE. CDR3 length: 16 residues. This chain's CDR3 is CASSALAGGQYNEQFF. CDR3 sequence (DNA): TGTGCCAGCAGCGCCTTAGCGGGGGGCCAATACAATGAGCAGTTCTTC.

This clonotype was seen at least ten times. The chain is built from TRBV9 and TRBJ2-2; TRBD1 matches 7 bases. Germline V CDR1 and CDR2: SGDLS, YYNGEE. V was clipped by 7 bases and J by 7 bases; unmatched bases: 16. CDR3 size: 16 residues. CDR3 region: CASRPGAGGRVGELFF. The CDR3 DNA reads as TGTGCCAGCCGCCCCGGGGCAGGGGGTCGTGTCGGGGAGCTGTTTTTT.

The chain carries TRBV4-1 and TRBJ2-1, with a tentative D call TRBD1 (6 bases). CDR3 length: 16 amino acids. V shed 1 base and J shed 4 bases, with 14 bases lying between them. CDR1 and CDR2 (germline): MGHRA, YSYEKL. CDR3 in DNA: TGCGCCAGCAGCCAAGGGGACAATCTATCTTACAATGAGCAGTTCTTC. This sequence encodes CASSQGDNLSYNEQFF.

This clonotype was seen many times. The junction shows a germline mismatch at one end, possibly a read error. The V gene is TRBV24-1, the J gene TRBJ2-1; 8 nucleotides match TRBD1. CDR1 KGHDR and CDR2 SFDVKD come from the germline V gene. This CDR3 is built from 16 residues. The CDR3 bases are TGTGCCTCCAGTGATCCCGACAGGGGCTCCTACAATGAGCAGTTCTTC. This translates into CASSDPDRGSYNEQFF.

CDR3 DNA sequence: TGTGCCAGCAGTTTATACAGGGATAATTCACCCCTCCACTTT. It specifies CASSLYRDNSPLHF. The chain combines TRBV28 with TRBJ1-6; possibly TRBD1 for D (6 bases). Trimming shortened V by 1 base and J by 5 bases, and 6 bases separated the two germline ends. The CDR3 runs 14 residues. Germline-derived CDR1 and CDR2 are MDHEN and SYDVKM.

At least ten counts were recorded for this clonotype. This chain connects TRBV15 to TRBJ2-1, with TRBD2 identical over 10 bases. The length of the CDR3 is 15 residues. Trimming at V came to 1 base and at J to 9 bases, leaving 6 bases not matched to a gene. CDR1 and CDR2 from the germline V gene are LNHNV and YYDKDF (reference sequence). The CDR3 here is CATSRGGLASSEQFF. The CDR3, as DNA: TGTGCCACCAGCAGAGGGGGACTAGCGTCGAGTGAGCAGTTCTTC.

This clonotype was detected ten times or more. The V gene is TRBV5-6, the J gene TRBJ1-1; maybe TRBD1 (5 bases). V was clipped by 5 bases and J by 4 bases, with 15 bases between them. This CDR3 has 14 residues. From germline, CDR1 is SGHDT and CDR2 YYEEEE. The CDR3 is CASSFPGGSTEAFF. DNA of the CDR3: TGTGCCAGCAGTTTCCCTGGGGGTAGCACTGAAGCTTTCTTT.